This TCR beta chain was found in a study of neoadjuvant nivolumab and ipilimumab in lung cancer. Study outcomes and limitations: Pretherapy blood TCR richness correlated positively with resected tumor richness.

The CDR3 extends over 15 amino acids. Germline assignment: CDR1 SGHVS and CDR2 FQNEAQ. Trimming removed 5 bases from V and 4 bases from J; junction bases left unmatched: 6. Assay used: immunoSEQ multiplex PCR; TCRdb lists only in-frame clones, some missing. The sample has some 27,000 clones; approximately 84% are singletons. A remark on this clone: Its matching antigen is unknown.

The chain is built from TRBV7-8 and TRBJ2-1, with 9 bases that match TRBD2. This TCR derives from an adult with non-small cell lung cancer. Source: peripheral blood, taken before neoadjuvant nivolumab, alone or with ipilimumab. This chain's CDR3 is CASSVSGGIYNEQFF. The CDR3 region has the DNA TGTGCCAGCAGCGTTAGCGGGGGCATTTACAATGAGCAGTTCTTC.